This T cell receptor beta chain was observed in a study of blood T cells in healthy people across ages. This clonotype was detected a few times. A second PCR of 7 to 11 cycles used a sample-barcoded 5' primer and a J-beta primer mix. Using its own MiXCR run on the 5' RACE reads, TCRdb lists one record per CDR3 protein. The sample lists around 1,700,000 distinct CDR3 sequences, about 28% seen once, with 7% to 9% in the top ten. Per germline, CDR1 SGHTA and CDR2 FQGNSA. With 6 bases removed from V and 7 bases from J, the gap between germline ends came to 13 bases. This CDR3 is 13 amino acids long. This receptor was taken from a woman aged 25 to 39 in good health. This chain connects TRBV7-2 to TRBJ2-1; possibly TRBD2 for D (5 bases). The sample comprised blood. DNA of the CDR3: TGTGCCAGCAGAAGGGCTAGCACGAATGAGCAGTTCTTC. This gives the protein CASRRASTNEQFF.